This entry features one T cell receptor beta chain sequence. The antigen remains unidentified. Making the bulk TCR libraries relied on previously described methods and listed TCR primers. TCRdb recomputed calls from the PCR reads with MiXCR, one row per CDR3 protein. Among over 600,000 distinct CDR3 sequences listed, about 20% were seen once. The CDR3 is made up of 18 amino acids. J lost 0 bases, V lost 0 bases, and 3 bases had no gene match. Germline lookup yields CDR1 MNHEY and CDR2 SVGEGT. This entry is derived from a study of molecular identifiers for immune sequencing clone quantification. Points from the study as a whole: One million naive cells reportedly did not prevent detection of spiked Jurkat TCR RNA from one cell. More than 97% of effector molecules, versus under 1% of naive-cell molecules, belonged to clones above 20 RNA copies.

Input for naive CD8 libraries was about 17,000 to 1,100,000 sorted cells; the RNA fraction used was 10%, 30% or 50%. This TCR was recovered from a human donor in good health. Some libraries in this study had Jurkat cell RNA spiked in. J is TRBJ2-2 and V is TRBV6-2 or TRBV6-3, with 11 bases that match TRBD2. The sequenced sample consisted of naive CD8+ T cells from blood, with Jurkat cell RNA spiked in. As for subset: FACS-sorted CD8+CD4-CCR7+CD45RA+ naive T cells. The CDR3 nucleotides read TGTGCCAGCAGTTACTCACGACTAGCGGGATCGAACACCGGGGAGCTGTTTTTT. This codes for CASSYSRLAGSNTGELFF.